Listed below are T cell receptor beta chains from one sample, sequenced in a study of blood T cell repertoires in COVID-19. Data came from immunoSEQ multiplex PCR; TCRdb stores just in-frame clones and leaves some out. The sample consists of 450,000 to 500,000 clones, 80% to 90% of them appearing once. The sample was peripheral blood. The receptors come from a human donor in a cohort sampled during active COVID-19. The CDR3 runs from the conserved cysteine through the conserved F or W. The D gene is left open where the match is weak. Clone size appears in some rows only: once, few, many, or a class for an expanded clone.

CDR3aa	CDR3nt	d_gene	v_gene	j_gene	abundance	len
CASSALRRPETNYGYTF	TGTGCCAGCAGCGCACTAAGGAGGCCAGAGACTAACTATGGCTACACCTTC	NA	TRBV7-3	TRBJ1-2	NA	17
CASSPGTSGWGRDTQYF	TGTGCCAGCAGCCCAGGGACTAGCGGTTGGGGCAGGGATACGCAGTATTTT	TRBD2	TRBV7-2	TRBJ2-3	NA	17
CASSTTGYGYTF	TGTGCCAGCAGTACAACAGGCTATGGCTACACCTTC	NA	TRBV28	TRBJ1-2	few	12
CASSLGSSQETQYF	TGTGCCAGCAGCTTAGGCAGTTCCCAAGAGACCCAGTACTTC	NA	TRBV7-2	TRBJ2-5	NA	14
CAWSVSGSYDTQYF	TGTGCCTGGAGTGTAAGCGGGAGTTACGATACGCAGTATTTT	TRBD2	TRBV30	TRBJ2-3	once	14
CASSFLTGTGDNTIYF	TGTGCCAGCAGCTTCCTAACAGGGACAGGGGATAACACCATATATTTT	TRBD1	TRBV11-2	TRBJ1-3	many	16
CASSPRLGAGGEKLFF	TGTGCCAGCAGCCCTCGATTGGGGGCGGGAGGGGAAAAACTGTTTTTT	NA	TRBV9	TRBJ1-4	once	16
CAWSEGVGEKLFF	TGTGCCTGGAGTGAGGGGGTGGGCGAAAAACTGTTTTTT	NA	TRBV30	TRBJ1-4	NA	13
CASSPTGQGGYEQYF	TGTGCCAGCTCACCGACGGGACAGGGGGGATACGAGCAGTACTTC	TRBD1	TRBV18	TRBJ2-7	NA	15
CASSESVLGQNTEAFF	TGCGCCAGCAGTGAGTCAGTTTTGGGACAGAACACTGAAGCTTTCTTT	NA	TRBV10-1	TRBJ1-1	NA	16
CASRGGSSYEQYF	TGTGCCAGTAGAGGGGGTAGCTCCTACGAGCAGTACTTC	NA	TRBV19	TRBJ2-7	NA	13
CASSEGLTGTDTQYF	TGTGCCAGCAGCGAGGGTCTCACGGGCACAGATACGCAGTATTTT	NA	TRBV11-3	TRBJ2-3	NA	15
CASRRPGSNQPQHF	TGTGCCAGCAGGCGCCCGGGTTCCAATCAGCCCCAGCATTTT	NA	TRBV7-2	TRBJ1-5	NA	14
CATSRALTGTSGTEEQYF	TGTGCCACCAGCAGAGCCCTGACAGGGACTAGCGGGACGGAAGAGCAGTACTTC	TRBD2	TRBV15	TRBJ2-7	NA	18
CATSDLDKGYGYTF	TGTGCCACCAGTGATTTGGACAAGGGGTATGGCTACACCTTC	NA	TRBV24-1	TRBJ1-2	NA	14
CASSLTAGAQRDEQFF	TGCGCCAGCAGCTTGACGGCGGGAGCCCAGCGGGATGAGCAGTTCTTC	TRBD2	TRBV5-1	TRBJ2-1	NA	16
CASSLGLAGTSTDTQYF	TGTGCCAGCAGCTTAGGGCTAGCGGGGACTAGCACAGATACGCAGTATTTT	TRBD2	TRBV11-2	TRBJ2-3	NA	17
CASSEGLPSYNEQFF	TGTGCCAGCAGCGAAGGACTCCCCTCCTACAATGAGCAGTTCTTC	NA	TRBV25-1	TRBJ2-1	NA	15
CASSLLEGGYTF	TGTGCCAGCAGTTTACTCGAGGGAGGCTACACCTTC	NA	TRBV28	TRBJ1-2	NA	12
CASSFGGYEQYF	TGTGCCAGCAGCTTTGGGGGGTACGAGCAGTACTTC	NA	TRBV11-2	TRBJ2-7	NA	12
CTSSQERSNQPQHF	TGCACCAGCAGCCAAGAGAGGAGCAATCAGCCCCAGCATTTT	NA	TRBV1	TRBJ1-5	NA	14
CASSPLAGGQETQYF	TGCGCCAGCAGTCCACTAGCGGGAGGGCAAGAGACCCAGTACTTC	TRBD2	TRBV10-1	TRBJ2-5	NA	15
CASSSGTGDTGELFF	TGTGCCAGCTCATCCGGGACAGGGGACACCGGGGAGCTGTTTTTT	TRBD1	TRBV18	TRBJ2-2	NA	15
CASSYRGLLNSPLHF	TGTGCCAGCAGTTACAGGGGACTCTTGAATTCACCCCTCCACTTT	NA	TRBV6-5	TRBJ1-6	NA	15
CAIQTTSPSGANVLTF	TGTGCGATCCAAACGACAAGCCCCTCTGGGGCCAACGTCCTGACTTTC	NA	TRBV19	TRBJ2-6	NA	16
CASSLSTGVTEAFF	TGTGCCAGCAGCTTGTCAACGGGGGTAACTGAAGCTTTCTTT	NA	TRBV7-9	TRBJ1-1	NA	14
CASSDTAIPYNEQFF	TGTGCCAGTAGTGATACAGCCATACCTTACAATGAGCAGTTCTTC	NA	TRBV19	TRBJ2-1	NA	15
CASSPGTSGRAHNEQFF	TGTGCCAGCAGCCCCGGGACTAGCGGGAGGGCCCACAATGAGCAGTTCTTC	TRBD2	TRBV4-2	TRBJ2-1	NA	17
CASTRQNLQETQYF	TGTGCCAGCACCCGACAGAACTTGCAAGAGACCCAGTACTTC	NA	TRBV18	TRBJ2-5	NA	14
CAWSPGRPTNTGELFF	TGTGCCTGGAGCCCCGGGAGGCCTACGAACACCGGGGAGCTGTTTTTT	TRBD2	TRBV30	TRBJ2-2	NA	16
CASSLGREAFF	TGTGCCAGCAGTTTAGGCCGTGAAGCTTTCTTT	NA	TRBV27	TRBJ1-1	NA	11
CASSLAGTGNYEQYF	TGCGCCAGCAGCTTGGCCGGGACAGGTAACTACGAGCAGTACTTC	TRBD1	TRBV5-1	TRBJ2-7	NA	15
CASSPGTSGRASQETQYF	TGTGCCAGCAGCCCCGGGACTAGCGGGAGGGCGAGCCAAGAGACCCAGTACTTC	TRBD2	TRBV5-4	TRBJ2-5	NA	18
CASSWGDSDTEAFF	TGTGCCAGCAGCTGGGGGGACAGTGACACTGAAGCTTTCTTT	TRBD1	TRBV5-8	TRBJ1-1	NA	14
CASSQEDRNTEAFF	TGTGCCAGCAGCCAAGAAGATAGGAACACTGAAGCTTTCTTT	NA	TRBV3-1/TRBV3-2	TRBJ1-1	many	14
CAIEDPWLAGGRTQYF	TGTGCCATCGAGGACCCCTGGCTAGCGGGAGGGCGCACGCAGTATTTT	TRBD2	TRBV10-3	TRBJ2-3	NA	16
CASSPPGGKNTEAFF	TGTGCCAGCAGCCCCCCCGGCGGGAAGAACACTGAAGCTTTCTTT	NA	TRBV6-5	TRBJ1-1	few	15
CASSLSGRAHEQYF	TGTGCCAGCAGCCTTAGCGGGAGGGCCCACGAGCAGTACTTC	TRBD2	TRBV3-1/TRBV3-2	TRBJ2-7	NA	14
CASSDLAGGPTQYF	TGTGCCAGCAGTGACTTAGCGGGAGGGCCTACGCAGTATTTT	TRBD2	TRBV25-1	TRBJ2-3	NA	14
CASRYAAGATYEQYF	TGTGCCAGCCGCTATGCAGCGGGAGCCACCTACGAGCAGTACTTC	TRBD2	TRBV6-6	TRBJ2-7	NA	15